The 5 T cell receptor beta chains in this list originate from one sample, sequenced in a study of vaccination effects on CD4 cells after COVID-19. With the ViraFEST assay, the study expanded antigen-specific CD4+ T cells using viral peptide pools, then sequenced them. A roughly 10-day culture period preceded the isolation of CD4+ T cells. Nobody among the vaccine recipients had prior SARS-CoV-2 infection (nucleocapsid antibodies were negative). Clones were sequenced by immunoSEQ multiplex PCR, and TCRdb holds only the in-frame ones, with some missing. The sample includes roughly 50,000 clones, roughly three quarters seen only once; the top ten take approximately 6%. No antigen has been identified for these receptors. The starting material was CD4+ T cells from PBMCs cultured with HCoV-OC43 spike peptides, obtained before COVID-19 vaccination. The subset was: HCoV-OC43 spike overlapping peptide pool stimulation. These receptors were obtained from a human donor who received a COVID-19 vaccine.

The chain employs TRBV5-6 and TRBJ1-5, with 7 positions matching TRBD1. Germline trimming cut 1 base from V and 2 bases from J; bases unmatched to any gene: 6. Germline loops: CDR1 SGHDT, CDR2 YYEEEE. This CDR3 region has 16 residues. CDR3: CASSLLKGAGNQPQHF. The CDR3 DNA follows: TGTGCCAGCAGCTTGCTGAAGGGGGCGGGCAATCAGCCCCAGCATTTT.

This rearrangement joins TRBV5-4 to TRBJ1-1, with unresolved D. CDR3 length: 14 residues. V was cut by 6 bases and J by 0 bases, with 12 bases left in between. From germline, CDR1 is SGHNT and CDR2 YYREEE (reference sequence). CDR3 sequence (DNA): TGTGCCAGCACCCCAGCAGGCATGAACACTGAAGCTTTCTTT. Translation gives CASTPAGMNTEAFF.

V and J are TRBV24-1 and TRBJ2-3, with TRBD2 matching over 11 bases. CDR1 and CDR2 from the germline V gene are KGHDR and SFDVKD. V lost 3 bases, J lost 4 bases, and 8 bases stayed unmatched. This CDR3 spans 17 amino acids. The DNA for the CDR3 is TGTGCCACCAGTGATACTAGCGGGGGCCCCTCGGCAGATACGCAGTATTTT. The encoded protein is CATSDTSGGPSADTQYF.

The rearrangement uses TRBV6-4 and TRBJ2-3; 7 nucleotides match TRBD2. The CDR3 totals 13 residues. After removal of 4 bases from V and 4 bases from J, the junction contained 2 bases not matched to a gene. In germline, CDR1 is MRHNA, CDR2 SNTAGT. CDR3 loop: CASSVGRPDTQYF. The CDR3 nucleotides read TGTGCCAGCAGTGTCGGGAGGCCAGATACGCAGTATTTT.

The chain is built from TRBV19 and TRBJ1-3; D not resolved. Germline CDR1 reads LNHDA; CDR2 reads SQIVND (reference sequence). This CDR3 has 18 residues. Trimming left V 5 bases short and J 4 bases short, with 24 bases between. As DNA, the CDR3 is TGTGCCAGTAGTCATGGTCTCGGGGTAGCAAACCGAGGAAACACCATATATTTT. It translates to CASSHGLGVANRGNTIYF.